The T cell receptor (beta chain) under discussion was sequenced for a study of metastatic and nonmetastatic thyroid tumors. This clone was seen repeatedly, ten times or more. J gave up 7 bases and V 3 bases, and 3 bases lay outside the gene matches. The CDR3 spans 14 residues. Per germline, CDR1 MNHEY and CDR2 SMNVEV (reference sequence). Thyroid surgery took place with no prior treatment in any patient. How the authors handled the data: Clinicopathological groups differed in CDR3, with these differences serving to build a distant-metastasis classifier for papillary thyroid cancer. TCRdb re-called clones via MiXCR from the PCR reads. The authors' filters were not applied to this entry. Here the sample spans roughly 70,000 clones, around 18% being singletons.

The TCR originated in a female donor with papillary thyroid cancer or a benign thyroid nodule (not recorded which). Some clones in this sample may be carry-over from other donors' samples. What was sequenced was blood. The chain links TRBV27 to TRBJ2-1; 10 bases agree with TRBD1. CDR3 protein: CASSLGQGTNEQFF. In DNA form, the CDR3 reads TGTGCCAGCAGTTTGGGACAGGGGACTAATGAGCAGTTCTTC.